The 20 T cell receptor beta chains below come from one sample, sequenced in a study of technical replicates of blood from a few donors. Measured with immunoSEQ multiplex PCR; TCRdb has only the in-frame clones, and not every one. This table holds 70,000 to 85,000 clones, around 97% found once. Material for sequencing was T cells isolated from PBMCs. These TCRs come from a human donor in good health.

The chain joins TRBV6-5 to TRBJ2-7; TRBD2 agrees at 12 bases. V was clipped by 8 bases and J by 4 bases; unmatched bases: 12. CDR1 is MNHEY, CDR2 SVGAGI, per germline. The CDR3 totals 16 residues. The CDR3 protein is CASGSIGLAGPYEQYF. DNA of the CDR3: TGTGCCAGCGGTTCAATAGGACTAGCGGGACCTTACGAGCAGTACTTC.

This sequence joins TRBV5-5 and TRBJ2-7; tentatively, D is TRBD1 (6 bases). This CDR3 is 15 amino acids long. The germline V gene has CDR1 SGHKS and CDR2 YYEKEE (reference sequence). V was pared by 1 base and J by 6 bases, with 17 bases between. CDR3 region: CASSLSGAFWIEQYF. Here the CDR3 DNA reads TGTGCCAGCAGCTTGTCAGGGGCGTTTTGGATCGAGCAGTACTTC.

In nucleotides, the CDR3 is TGTGCCTCAAGGGAAAGCGGACACCAAGAGACCCAGTACTTC. Translating it yields CASRESGHQETQYF. The rearrangement links TRBV6-1 to TRBJ2-5, with D possibly being TRBD2 (5 bases). CDR1 is MNHNS and CDR2 is SASEGT in the germline V gene. The CDR3 has 14 amino acids. Trimming removed 11 bases from V and 0 bases from J, with 16 bases in between.

The rearrangement uses TRBV4-1 and TRBJ1-1; D is undetermined. This CDR3 region has 15 residues. Germline lookup yields CDR1 MGHRA and CDR2 YSYEKL. V gave up 0 bases and J gave up 0 bases, with 8 bases separating them. CDR3: CASSQEELMNTEAFF. The CDR3 region has the DNA TGCGCCAGCAGCCAAGAGGAGCTCATGAACACTGAAGCTTTCTTT.

This chain joins TRBV6-1 and TRBJ1-1; 9 bases are shared with TRBD1. J was trimmed by 1 base and V by 6 bases; bases with no gene match: 3. Looked up from germline, CDR1 is MNHNS and CDR2 is SASEGT. This CDR3 has 14 amino acids. This CDR3 reads CASSHRGQNTEAFF. CDR3 coding DNA: TGTGCCAGCAGCCACAGGGGGCAGAACACTGAAGCTTTCTTT.

The CDR3 here is CASSGGSYEQYF. The CDR3 DNA reads TGTGCCAGCAGCGGGGGGTCCTACGAGCAGTACTTC. This sequence joins TRBV11-3 and TRBJ2-7, with D possibly TRBD2 on 6 matching bases. The CDR3 has 12 amino acids. Per germline, CDR1 SGHNT and CDR2 YENEEA. V was pared by 5 bases and J by 1 base, with 6 bases between.

The genes are TRBV2 and TRBJ2-6; TRBD1 matches at 8 bases. CDR3 length: 16 residues. Germline V gene data show CDR1 as SNHLY and CDR2 as FYNNEI. J lost 1 base, V lost 5 bases, and 4 bases had no gene match. The CDR3 here is CASSSRGRSGANVLTF. The DNA of the CDR3 is TGTGCCAGCAGTTCCAGGGGGCGGTCTGGGGCCAACGTCCTGACTTTC.

The chain is built from TRBV11-3 and TRBJ2-5; tentatively, D is TRBD1 (5 bases). CDR3 size: 13 residues. The V end was cut by 4 bases, the J end by 4 bases, with 10 bases between. Looked up from germline, CDR1 is SGHNT and CDR2 is YENEEA. This chain's CDR3 is CASSSGGAETQYF. The CDR3 region has the DNA TGTGCCAGCAGCTCGGGTGGGGCAGAGACCCAGTACTTC.

V is TRBV7-9 and J is TRBJ2-7; possible D gene TRBD2, 5 bases. Between the trimmed V and J ends, which lost 1 base and 6 bases, there was a span of 7 bases. The CDR3 covers 12 residues. Germline V CDR1 and CDR2: SEHNR, FQNEAQ (reference sequence). The CDR3 region has the DNA TGTGCCAGCAGCTTAGGAGGGCTCGAGCAGTACTTC. It codes for CASSLGGLEQYF.

The J gene is TRBJ2-1, the V gene TRBV5-1, with 12 bases aligning to TRBD2. The CDR3 length is 15 residues. V lost 0 bases, J lost 8 bases, and 3 bases stayed unmatched. Germline V gene sequence: CDR1 SGHRS, CDR2 YFSETQ. The CDR3 region is CASSLGTSGIYEQFF. DNA of the CDR3: TGCGCCAGCAGCTTGGGGACTAGCGGGATCTATGAGCAGTTCTTC.

The V call is TRBV5-4, the J call TRBJ2-3, with TRBD2 matching over 12 bases. CDR1 is SGHNT, CDR2 YYREEE, per germline (reference sequence). V lost 0 bases, J lost 2 bases, and 4 bases stayed unmatched. The CDR3 runs 17 residues. CDR3 bases: TGTGCCAGCAGCTTGGCCCCTAGCGGGGGGGACACAGATACGCAGTATTTT. Translation: CASSLAPSGGDTDTQYF. Full variable domain (rest looked up from reference TRBV5-4 and TRBJ2-3): ETGVTQSPTHLIKTRGQQVTLRCSSQSGHNTVSWYQQALGQGPQFIFQYYREEENGRGNFPPRFSGLQFPNYSSELNVNALELDDSALYLCASSLAPSGGDTDTQYFGPGTRLTVL.

The chain is built from TRBV9 and TRBJ2-7; TRBD1 matches at 10 bases. With 4 bases clipped from V and 2 bases from J, the junction kept 6 bases outside the gene matches. The CDR3 has 15 residues. Germline assignment: CDR1 SGDLS and CDR2 YYNGEE. CDR3 bases: TGTGCCAGCAGCCCTAGGGGGACAGGGGCCTACGAGCAGTACTTC. Residues: CASSPRGTGAYEQYF.

The chain uses TRBV28 and TRBJ2-7, with 7 bases identical to TRBD1. This CDR3 has 15 amino acids. The J segment lost 3 bases and the V segment lost 7 bases, leaving 12 bases of the junction unmatched. CDR1 is MDHEN, CDR2 SYDVKM, per germline. The CDR3 DNA follows: TGTGCCAGCACCACCCCCCGGGACAGCCTCTACGAGCAGTACTTC. Amino acid sequence: CASTTPRDSLYEQYF.

This clone was picked up a small number of times. The chain combines TRBV7-9 with TRBJ1-5; 7 bases match TRBD1. CDR3 length: 15 amino acids. From germline, CDR1 is SEHNR and CDR2 FQNEAQ (reference sequence). J was trimmed by 3 bases and V by 2 bases; bases with no gene match: 4. The CDR3 nucleotides read TGTGCCAGCAGCTTACCGGGACAGTCCAATCAGCCCCAGCATTTT. This sequence encodes CASSLPGQSNQPQHF.

This clone was counted a few times. The chain carries TRBV7-9 and TRBJ2-2; TRBD2 is a possible D gene (6 bases). The CDR3 totals 15 residues. Germline V CDR1 and CDR2: SEHNR, FQNEAQ (reference sequence). V lost 1 base to trimming and J lost 3 bases, with 9 bases between them. CDR3 amino acids: CASSLGGIDTGELFF. The CDR3 DNA follows: TGTGCCAGCAGCTTAGGCGGGATAGACACCGGGGAGCTGTTTTTT.

The chain uses TRBV11-1 and TRBJ2-1; 13 bases align to TRBD2. Germline CDR1 and CDR2: SGHAT and FQDESV (reference sequence). CDR3 length: 16 amino acids. Trimming cost V 5 bases and J 8 bases; bases outside gene matches: 9. DNA of the CDR3: TGTGCCAGCAGCCCCAGAGGACTAGCGGGAGACCATGAGCAGTTCTTC. Translation: CASSPRGLAGDHEQFF.

The chain carries TRBV10-3 and TRBJ2-5, with a weak D call TRBD1 (6 bases). The V gene's germline CDR1 is ENHRY and CDR2 SYGVKD. This CDR3 contains 15 residues. V was trimmed by 3 bases and J by 5 bases, leaving 16 bases between them. The CDR3 here is CAISERALQGETQYF. The CDR3 DNA reads TGTGCCATCAGTGAAAGGGCCCTCCAGGGGGAGACCCAGTACTTC.

The chain couples TRBV28 to TRBJ2-5; 9 bases fit TRBD2. The junction had 9 bases not matched to a gene; V was cut back by 3 bases and J by 10 bases. Germline V gives CDR1 MDHEN, CDR2 SYDVKM. The CDR3 spans 14 residues. The CDR3 DNA follows: TGTGCCAGCAGTTTGGGCAGCGGGAGGACGAGCCAGTACTTC. Residues: CASSLGSGRTSQYF.

The CDR3 protein is CASSFGQLAYEQYF. The CDR3 coding sequence is TGTGCCAGCAGTTTTGGTCAGCTAGCCTACGAGCAGTACTTC. The chain carries TRBV28 and TRBJ2-7; D is undetermined. The germline V gene encodes CDR1 MDHEN and CDR2 SYDVKM. This CDR3 contains 14 residues. Trimming took 3 bases from V and 2 from J, leaving 11 bases between them.

The V gene is TRBV5-1, the J gene TRBJ1-1; D remains ambiguous. Trimming stripped 2 bases from V and 2 bases from J, with 16 bases between. The CDR3 spans 16 residues. Germline CDR1 reads SGHRS; CDR2 reads YFSETQ. The CDR3 reads CASSFVALVSNTEAFF. Written as DNA, the CDR3 is TGCGCCAGCAGCTTCGTGGCTTTGGTCTCCAACACTGAAGCTTTCTTT.